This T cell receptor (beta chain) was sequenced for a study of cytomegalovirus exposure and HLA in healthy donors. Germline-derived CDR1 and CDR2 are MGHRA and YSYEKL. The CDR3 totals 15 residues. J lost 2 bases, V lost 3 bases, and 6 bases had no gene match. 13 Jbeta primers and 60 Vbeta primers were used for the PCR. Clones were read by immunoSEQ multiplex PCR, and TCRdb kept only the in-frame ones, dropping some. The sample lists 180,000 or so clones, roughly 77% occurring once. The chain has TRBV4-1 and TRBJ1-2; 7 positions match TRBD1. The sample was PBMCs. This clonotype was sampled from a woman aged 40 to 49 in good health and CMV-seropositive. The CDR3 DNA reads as TGCGCCAGCAGCCAGAGGCCGGGACAGAACTATGGCTACACCTTC. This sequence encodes CASSQRPGQNYGYTF.